A single sample is the source of the 27 T cell receptor beta chains below, sequenced in a study of response to subunit inactivated influenza vaccine. One entry per CDR3 protein, called by TCRdb with MiXCR from the RT-PCR reads. This table holds approximately 520,000 distinct CDR3 sequences, about 15% found once. This specimen was CD4+ T cells sorted from PBMCs, taken roughly 24 months after vaccination. The receptors derive from a man between 50 and 69 years old who received an inactivated influenza vaccine.

This clonotype was counted a few times. The rearrangement uses TRBV11-2 and TRBJ2-1; D call uncertain. The CDR3 sequence is 15 residues long. The V gene lost 1 base and the J gene lost 4 bases, with 11 bases spanning the gap. The V gene's germline CDR1 is SGHAT and CDR2 FQNNGV. The CDR3 reads CASSLGNFPYNEQFF. In nucleotides, the CDR3 is TGTGCCAGCAGCTTAGGCAACTTTCCTTACAATGAGCAGTTCTTC.

The chain joins TRBV9 to TRBJ1-2; D is undetermined. This CDR3 has 13 residues. The germline V gene encodes CDR1 SGDLS and CDR2 YYNGEE. V lost 0 bases and J lost 4, with 7 bases in between. The CDR3 DNA is TGTGCCAGCAGCGTAGCCGGGCCCTATGGCTACACCTTC. It encodes CASSVAGPYGYTF.

The V gene is TRBV12-3 or TRBV12-4, the J gene TRBJ2-3; 9 bases line up with TRBD2. Trimming took 5 bases from V and 9 from J; bases not matched to a gene: 9. CDR3 length: 14 residues. The CDR3 loop is CASSRSSGGETQYF. The CDR3 DNA reads TGTGCCAGCAGTCGGAGTAGCGGGGGTGAGACGCAGTATTTT.

This clonotype was seen a handful of times. This chain connects TRBV20-1 to TRBJ2-1; possible D gene TRBD2, 6 bases. Deletions cut 6 bases from V and 5 bases from J, with 17 bases between. The length of the CDR3 is 14 residues. Germline assignment: CDR1 DFQATT and CDR2 SNEGSKA (reference sequence). As DNA, the CDR3 is TGCAGTGCCCCCACGTCAGGGAGGAACAATGAGCAGTTCTTC. Encoded protein: CSAPTSGRNNEQFF.

This rearrangement joins TRBV12-3 or TRBV12-4 to TRBJ2-2; D might be TRBD1 (6 bases). The CDR3 has 15 amino acids. Trimming removed 6 bases at V and 2 bases at J, with 13 bases between. CDR3 coding DNA: TGTGCCAGCAGCCGGGACATCAGAAACACCGGGGAGCTGTTTTTT. This sequence encodes CASSRDIRNTGELFF.

This CDR3 is CSARAGGSQPQHF. In DNA form, the CDR3 reads TGCAGTGCTAGAGCAGGGGGCTCTCAGCCCCAGCATTTT. This sequence joins TRBV20-1 and TRBJ1-5; 8 bases map to TRBD1. This CDR3 is built from 13 residues. Germline trimming cut 1 base from V and 6 bases from J; bases unmatched to any gene: 2. CDR1 and CDR2 (germline): DFQATT, SNEGSKA (reference sequence).

The chain couples TRBV11-1 to TRBJ2-7, with 11 bases lining up with TRBD2. CDR3 length: 16 amino acids. Looked up from germline, CDR1 is SGHAT and CDR2 is FQDESV (reference sequence). J lost 6 bases, V lost 2 bases, and 9 bases had no gene match. As DNA, the CDR3 is TGTGCCAGCAGCTTACGTCTAGCGGGGGGTCTGGGCGAGCAGTACTTC. It translates to CASSLRLAGGLGEQYF.

There are a few counts of this clonotype. CDR3 in DNA: TGTGCCAGCAGCTTACAGGAGTTGGGCGAGCAGTACTTC. Translating gives CASSLQELGEQYF. The chain has TRBV7-2 and TRBJ2-7; no reliable D call. The CDR3 loop spans 13 amino acids. Per germline, CDR1 SGHTA and CDR2 FQGNSA. With 2 bases removed from V and 6 bases from J, the gap between germline ends came to 11 bases.

The sample holds one count of this clonotype. V and J are TRBV7-2 and TRBJ2-7, with D possibly TRBD1 on 5 matching bases. Trimming cost V 5 bases and J 6 bases, with 20 bases left between them. Per the germline V gene, CDR1 is SGHTA and CDR2 is FQGNSA. The CDR3 contains 15 residues. The CDR3 bases are TGTGCCAGCAGCGACCGCCCCCTGGGGCGATCCGAGCAGTACTTC. Translating gives CASSDRPLGRSEQYF.

This clonotype was seen more than once but under ten times. A single base separates this from a much larger clone, so it may be a read error. The chain uses TRBV7-2 and TRBJ2-1; 8 positions match TRBD2. J lost 6 bases, V lost 2 bases, and 12 bases had no gene match. There are 17 residues in the CDR3. Germline V gene sequence: CDR1 SGHTA, CDR2 FQGNSA. The CDR3 sequence is CASSLSFGGASFNEQFF. For the CDR3, the DNA is TGTGCCAGCAGCTTAAGTTTCGGGGGGGCTAGTTTCAATGAGCAGTTCTTC. Together with reference TRBV7-2 and TRBJ2-1, the CDR3 gives the full variable domain: GAGVSQSPSNKVTEKGKDVELRCDPISGHTALYWYRQSLGQGLEFLIYFQGNSAPDKSGLPSDRFSAERTGGSVSTLTIQRTQQEDSAVYLCASSLSFGGASFNEQFFGPGTRLTVL.

The chain combines TRBV12-3 or TRBV12-4 with TRBJ2-1, with 9 bases fitting TRBD2. The CDR3 length is 16 residues. V lost 6 bases to trimming and J lost 7 bases; unmatched junction nucleotides: 13. The CDR3 loop reads CASSSSLAGRVNEQFF. CDR3 nucleotide sequence: TGTGCCAGCAGCTCTTCGCTAGCGGGAAGGGTGAATGAGCAGTTCTTC.

This chain joins TRBV7-2 and TRBJ2-3, with TRBD1 identical over 7 bases. Trimming cost V 5 bases and J 2 bases; bases outside gene matches: 10. The CDR3 sequence is 16 residues long. Germline lookup yields CDR1 SGHTA and CDR2 FQGNSA. The chain's CDR3 is CASSARTGTATDTQYF. DNA of the CDR3: TGTGCCAGCAGCGCAAGAACCGGGACAGCCACAGATACGCAGTATTTT.

J is TRBJ2-1 and V is TRBV5-1; D possibly corresponds to TRBD2 (6 bases). Looked up from germline, CDR1 is SGHRS and CDR2 is YFSETQ. V gave up 1 base and J gave up 2 bases, with 16 bases separating them. This CDR3 spans 17 amino acids. The CDR3: CASSLSSRGVAYNEQFF. The CDR3 DNA follows: TGCGCCAGCAGCTTGTCTTCTCGCGGGGTAGCCTACAATGAGCAGTTCTTC.

This clonotype was counted between two and nine times. This chain joins TRBV6-2 or TRBV6-3 and TRBJ2-1; 9 bases match TRBD1. The CDR3 has 17 residues. Trimming cost V 7 bases and J 0 bases; bases outside gene matches: 10. CDR1 and CDR2 from the germline V gene are MNHEY and SVGEGT. CDR3 sequence: CASTQDRGLRSYNEQFF. The CDR3 DNA reads as TGTGCCAGCACCCAGGACAGGGGCCTCCGCTCCTACAATGAGCAGTTCTTC.

This clonotype occurred a few times. This chain joins TRBV11-2 and TRBJ2-1; D not certain. The germline CDR1 and CDR2 sequences are SGHAT and FQNNGV. There are 14 residues in the CDR3. V shed 4 bases and J shed 8 bases, with 15 bases lying between them. The CDR3 reads CASSSLSRMYEQFF. The CDR3 DNA follows: TGTGCCAGCAGCTCGTTGTCCCGTATGTATGAGCAGTTCTTC.

This clonotype was picked up many times. V gene TRBV12-3 or TRBV12-4 combines with J gene TRBJ2-3, with D unclear. V shed 3 bases and J shed 2 bases, with 12 bases lying between them. The length of the CDR3 is 15 residues. CDR3 in amino acids: CASSFILFSTDTQYF. In nucleotides, the CDR3 is TGTGCCAGCAGTTTTATCCTTTTCTCCACAGATACGCAGTATTTT.

CDR3 sequence reads: CASSPWGGSDEQYF. The CDR3 DNA sequence: TGTGCCAGCAGCCCCTGGGGCGGGTCTGACGAGCAGTACTTC. The chain combines TRBV7-2 with TRBJ2-7; either TRBD1 or TRBD2 may supply D (5 bases each). The CDR3 has 14 amino acids. Per germline, CDR1 SGHTA and CDR2 FQGNSA. The V gene lost 5 bases and the J gene lost 5 bases, with 16 bases spanning the gap. The whole variable domain, filled in from reference TRBV7-2 and TRBJ2-7, reads GAGVSQSPSNKVTEKGKDVELRCDPISGHTALYWYRQSLGQGLEFLIYFQGNSAPDKSGLPSDRFSAERTGGSVSTLTIQRTQQEDSAVYLCASSPWGGSDEQYFGPGTRLTVT.

The CDR3 here is CASSEMWITSWNEQFF. CDR3 DNA sequence: TGTGCCAGCAGTGAAATGTGGATCACTTCATGGAATGAGCAGTTCTTC. The gene calls are TRBV25-1 and TRBJ2-1; D is unclear. CDR1 is MGHDK and CDR2 is SYGVNS in the germline V gene. Trimming cost V 2 bases and J 7 bases, with 18 bases left between them. The CDR3 consists of 16 residues.

This clonotype was detected only a few times. CDR3 loop: CASSLLVQGTYGYTF. CDR3 coding DNA: TGTGCCAGCAGCTTGTTGGTGCAGGGTACCTATGGCTACACCTTC. The chain has TRBV5-5 and TRBJ1-2; TRBD1 might be the D (5 bases). This CDR3 spans 15 amino acids. Trimming removed 1 base from V and 4 bases from J, with 14 bases in between. Per the germline V gene, CDR1 is SGHKS and CDR2 is YYEKEE (reference sequence).

This clonotype showed up just a few times. The CDR3 DNA reads TGTGCCAGCAGTTTTGCGCGGGGGGGCACATCCAATGAGCAGTTCTTC. This codes for CASSFARGGTSNEQFF. The rearrangement joins TRBV12-3 or TRBV12-4 to TRBJ2-1, with TRBD2 matching over 9 bases. Germline trimming cut 3 bases from V and 6 bases from J; bases unmatched to any gene: 9. The CDR3 runs to 16 residues.

Here the CDR3 DNA reads TGCAGTACGGAGACGGACCAAGATACGCAGTATTTT. Protein product: CSTETDQDTQYF. This chain links TRBV20-1 with TRBJ2-3; D remains unclear. The length of the CDR3 is 12 residues. Germline lookup yields CDR1 DFQATT and CDR2 SNEGSKA (reference sequence). V lost 8 bases to trimming and J lost 5 bases, with 14 bases between them.

In this sample, this clonotype turned up many times. The rearrangement joins TRBV28 to TRBJ2-4, with TRBD1 identical over 7 bases. Trimming removed 6 bases from V and 9 bases from J; junction bases left unmatched: 8. CDR3 length: 13 residues. Germline V gives CDR1 MDHEN, CDR2 SYDVKM. CDR3 coding DNA: TGTGCCAGCAGCTTCGGACAGGCGGGCATTCAGTACTTC. Protein: CASSFGQAGIQYF.

The V gene is TRBV3-1, the J gene TRBJ1-1; D not resolved. V was clipped by 4 bases and J by 4 bases, with 7 bases between them. The germline V gene has CDR1 LGHDT and CDR2 YNNKEL (reference sequence). The CDR3 covers 12 residues. CDR3 protein: CASSPAPTEAFF. The CDR3 coding sequence is TGTGCCAGCAGCCCCGCTCCCACTGAAGCTTTCTTT. Combining the CDR3 with reference TRBV3-1 and TRBJ1-1 gives the whole variable domain DTAVSQTPKYLVTQMGNDKSIKCEQNLGHDTMYWYKQDSKKFLKIMFSYNNKELIINETVPNRFSPKSPDKAHLNLHINSLELGDSAVYFCASSPAPTEAFFGQGTRLTVV.

This clonotype was seen a few times. CDR3 coding DNA: TGTGCCAGCAGTCAACTTCTGGGGAATCAGCCCCAGCATTTT. The encoded protein is CASSQLLGNQPQHF. The gene calls are TRBV12-3 or TRBV12-4 and TRBJ1-5; D is unresolved. Trimming stripped 5 bases from V and 4 bases from J, with 12 bases between. The CDR3 covers 14 residues.

The V call is TRBV7-2, the J call TRBJ1-5, with 9 bases aligning to TRBD1. The V gene's germline CDR1 is SGHTA and CDR2 FQGNSA. The junction had 2 bases not matched to a gene; V was cut back by 3 bases and J by 2 bases. This CDR3 comprises 15 residues. CDR3 nucleotide sequence: TGTGCCAGCAGCTTGCGGACAGGGGGCAATCAGCCCCAGCATTTT. Translation: CASSLRTGGNQPQHF.

This rearrangement joins TRBV4-2 to TRBJ2-1; D uncertain. CDR3 length: 12 amino acids. V lost 0 bases, J lost 6 bases, and 3 bases lay in between. The germline V gene has CDR1 LGHNA and CDR2 YNFKEQ. The DNA for the CDR3 is TGTGCCAGCAGCCAAGATGGCAATGAGCAGTTCTTC. This translates into CASSQDGNEQFF.

V and J are TRBV29-1 and TRBJ2-4; D may be TRBD1 (5 bases). Germline CDR1 SQVTM, CDR2 ANQGSEA. CDR3 size: 13 residues. Trimming took 1 base from V and 13 from J, leaving 17 bases between them. CDR3: CSVEGSGRTLQYF. CDR3 DNA: TGCAGCGTTGAAGGAAGTGGCAGGACATTGCAGTACTTC.